The rows below give T cell receptor beta chains drawn from one sample of a study of T-cell reconstitution after alpha-beta-depleted transplantation in children. Via MiXCR, TCRdb re-called the PCR reads, giving one row per CDR3 protein. The sample holds around 200,000 distinct CDR3 sequences, approximately 9% seen once. The sample was PBMCs from the stem cell graft donor, taken from the stem cell graft. Receptors originate from a human donor who donated a stem cell graft to a child with acute lymphoblastic leukemia. Both conserved end residues are part of each CDR3. Fields, in order: V gene, J gene, clone size, D gene, CDR3 DNA, CDR3 protein. A D gene is named only where the DNA matches it firmly. Clone size is shown for a subset of rows, as once, few, many or a class of expanded clone.

V: TRBV5-5
J: TRBJ2-5
size: many
D: NA
DNA: TGTGCCAGCAGCCCTCAAGTGGGGGGGCCGGGGAGAGAGACCCAGTACTTC
CDR3: CASSPQVGGPGRETQYF

V: TRBV27
J: TRBJ2-4
size: few
D: NA
DNA: TGTGCCAGCAGCCCAGGGGTTGCCAAAAACATTCAGTACTTC
CDR3: CASSPGVAKNIQYF

V: TRBV10-2
J: TRBJ2-5
size: NA
D: NA
DNA: TGCGCCAGCAGTAGAACTCTCAGGGTCCAAGAGACCCAGTACTTC
CDR3: CASSRTLRVQETQYF

V: TRBV20-1
J: TRBJ2-5
size: many
D: TRBD2
DNA: TGCAGTGCTCTGAACGGGGGCGGGGGGGCACAAGAGACCCAGTACTTC
CDR3: CSALNGGGGAQETQYF

V: TRBV4-2
J: TRBJ1-6
size: NA
D: TRBD1
DNA: TGTGCCAGCAGCCCACAGGGGGCCAATTCACCCCTCCACTTT
CDR3: CASSPQGANSPLHF

V: TRBV7-8
J: TRBJ1-1
size: few
D: NA
DNA: TGTGCCAGCAGCTTAGCGCCGGGGCCCTTGAACACTGAAGCTTTCTTT
CDR3: CASSLAPGPLNTEAFF

V: TRBV5-1
J: TRBJ1-2
size: few
D: TRBD1
DNA: TGCGCCAGCAGCTTGGGTATTGCAGGGGGGTTTGGCTACACCTTC
CDR3: CASSLGIAGGFGYTF

V: TRBV4-3
J: TRBJ2-5
size: NA
D: TRBD1
DNA: TGCGCCAGCAGCCAAGAAGAACGACAGGGAGTCGAGACCCAGTACTTC
CDR3: CASSQEERQGVETQYF

V: TRBV5-6
J: TRBJ1-5
size: many
D: NA
DNA: TGTGCCAGCAGCTCGCTTCAGGGACGGACTAGCAATCAGCCCCAGCATTTT
CDR3: CASSSLQGRTSNQPQHF

V: TRBV6-1
J: TRBJ1-6
size: NA
D: TRBD1
DNA: TGTGCCAGCAGTGCCGGGACAGGGAGGCTAAGGTCACCCCTCCACTTT
CDR3: CASSAGTGRLRSPLHF

V: TRBV12-3/TRBV12-4
J: TRBJ2-7
size: many
D: NA
DNA: TGTGCCAGCAGCCCACAGATGACGACTATCGAGCAGTACTTC
CDR3: CASSPQMTTIEQYF

V: TRBV12-3/TRBV12-4
J: TRBJ2-1
size: many
D: NA
DNA: TGTGCCAGCAGTTTAGTGAATGAGCAGTTCTTC
CDR3: CASSLVNEQFF

V: TRBV6-5
J: TRBJ1-2
size: NA
D: TRBD1
DNA: TGTGCCAGCAGTTCGGGACAGACCGTGAACTATGGCTACACCTTC
CDR3: CASSSGQTVNYGYTF

V: TRBV7-6
J: TRBJ2-1
size: many
D: TRBD2
DNA: TGTGCCAGCAGCCCTCGGACTAGCGGGGCATATAGCTCCTACAATGAGCAGTTCTTC
CDR3: CASSPRTSGAYSSYNEQFF

V: TRBV5-5
J: TRBJ2-7
size: NA
D: TRBD1
DNA: TGTGCCAGCAGCTTGGATGACAGGGGGCCTAAAAGCGAGCAGTACTTC
CDR3: CASSLDDRGPKSEQYF

V: TRBV12-3/TRBV12-4
J: TRBJ1-5
size: many
D: NA
DNA: TGTGCCAGCACGGAAGGGTCCTTAAGTCAGCCCCAGCATTTT
CDR3: CASTEGSLSQPQHF

V: TRBV12-3/TRBV12-4
J: TRBJ1-5
size: many
D: NA
DNA: TGTGCCAGCAGGGGAACATATAGCAATCAGCCCCAGCATTTT
CDR3: CASRGTYSNQPQHF

V: TRBV2
J: TRBJ2-4
size: many
D: TRBD2
DNA: TGTGCCACACAAGCGGGGGGGACTAAAAACATTCAGTACTTC
CDR3: CATQAGGTKNIQYF

V: TRBV6-1
J: TRBJ1-1
size: few
D: NA
DNA: TGTGCCAGCAATCTAGGGGTCCAGGGGACGAACACTGAAGCTTTCTTT
CDR3: CASNLGVQGTNTEAFF

V: TRBV7-6
J: TRBJ1-3
size: few
D: NA
DNA: TGTGCCAGCAGCTTTACATCAACCCGTATATCTGGAAACACCATATATTTT
CDR3: CASSFTSTRISGNTIYF

V: TRBV12-3/TRBV12-4
J: TRBJ1-2
size: few
D: NA
DNA: TGTGCCAGCAGTTTGCGCAGGGACTCGGTAGGCTACACCTTC
CDR3: CASSLRRDSVGYTF

V: TRBV5-1
J: TRBJ2-1
size: NA
D: TRBD2
DNA: TGCGCCAGCAGCTGGACTAGCGGACTCAATGAGCAGTTCTTC
CDR3: CASSWTSGLNEQFF

V: TRBV12-3/TRBV12-4
J: TRBJ2-1
size: NA
D: TRBD1
DNA: TGTGCCAGCAGCCAAAACCCCCGGACAGGTGTATCTGAGCAGTTCTTC
CDR3: CASSQNPRTGVSEQFF

V: TRBV12-3/TRBV12-4
J: TRBJ1-2
size: many
D: NA
DNA: TGTGCCAGCTCACCAGCAGCTAACTATGGCTACATCTTC
CDR3: CASSPAANYGYIF

V: TRBV20-1
J: TRBJ1-1
size: few
D: NA
DNA: TGCAGTGCTAGAGATTACACTGAAGCTTTCTTT
CDR3: CSARDYTEAFF

V: TRBV20-1
J: TRBJ2-3
size: few
D: TRBD1
DNA: TGCAGTGCTATCTTTCAGGGGGCAGAAATGTATTTT
CDR3: CSAIFQGAEMYF

V: TRBV3-1
J: TRBJ2-1
size: many
D: TRBD2
DNA: TGTGCCAGCAGCCCTAGCGGGGGGGCCAGGGAGCAGTTCTTC
CDR3: CASSPSGGAREQFF

V: TRBV5-1
J: TRBJ2-5
size: NA
D: NA
DNA: TGCGCCAGCAGCTGGGCTACTAGCTCCCAAGAGACCCAGTACTTC
CDR3: CASSWATSSQETQYF

V: TRBV7-9
J: TRBJ2-7
size: many
D: NA
DNA: TGTGCCAGCAGCCTCCACCTGGACTTTGACGAGCAGTACTTC
CDR3: CASSLHLDFDEQYF

V: TRBV20-1
J: TRBJ1-4
size: many
D: NA
DNA: TGCAGTGCTAGCGAGAGTAATGAAAAACTGTTTTTT
CDR3: CSASESNEKLFF

V: TRBV29-1
J: TRBJ2-1
size: few
D: NA
DNA: TGCAGCGTTGAAATTCGGGGGATTCCCTACAATGAGCAGTTCTTC
CDR3: CSVEIRGIPYNEQFF

V: TRBV30
J: TRBJ2-7
size: many
D: NA
DNA: TGTGCCTGGAGTGTAGGTGGGGAAGGCTACGAGCAGTACTTC
CDR3: CAWSVGGEGYEQYF

V: TRBV4-1
J: TRBJ1-1
size: few
D: NA
DNA: TGCGCCAGCAGCCAAGATTCAGGCAGGGACACTGAAGCTTTCTTT
CDR3: CASSQDSGRDTEAFF

V: TRBV20-1
J: TRBJ2-1
size: many
D: NA
DNA: TGCAGTGCTAGAGTTGGGCAGGGTCCATACAATGAGCAGTTCTTC
CDR3: CSARVGQGPYNEQFF

V: TRBV7-2
J: TRBJ2-5
size: once
D: NA
DNA: TGTGCCAGCAGCTTGATGAGCGCTGTCGTTCAAGAGACCCAGTACTTC
CDR3: CASSLMSAVVQETQYF

V: TRBV10-2
J: TRBJ2-7
size: NA
D: NA
DNA: TGCGCCAGCAGTGCCCCCGGGGGCGAGCAGTACTTC
CDR3: CASSAPGGEQYF

V: TRBV7-2
J: TRBJ2-1
size: NA
D: TRBD1
DNA: TGTGCCAGCAGAAAACCCCGGGGACAGATCTACAATGAGCAGTTCTTC
CDR3: CASRKPRGQIYNEQFF

V: TRBV2
J: TRBJ1-4
size: many
D: TRBD1
DNA: TGTGCCAGCAGTAAGGGACAGGGAAGTAATGAAAAACTGTTTTTT
CDR3: CASSKGQGSNEKLFF

V: TRBV12-3/TRBV12-4
J: TRBJ2-7
size: many
D: TRBD2
DNA: TGTGCCAGCAGGGGACTAGCGTCCTCCTACGAGCAGTACTTC
CDR3: CASRGLASSYEQYF

V: TRBV7-9
J: TRBJ1-4
size: many
D: NA
DNA: TGTGCCAGCTTGAGGAGTCCGGGGGAAAAACTGTTTTTT
CDR3: CASLRSPGEKLFF

V: TRBV3-1
J: TRBJ2-2
size: NA
D: NA
DNA: TGTGCCAGCAGCCGGGGGCACCTAACCGGGGAGCTGTTTTTT
CDR3: CASSRGHLTGELFF

V: TRBV2
J: TRBJ1-2
size: many
D: NA
DNA: TGTGCCAGCAAAAAGGCTGTCAAAGGCTACACCTTC
CDR3: CASKKAVKGYTF

V: TRBV5-1
J: TRBJ2-5
size: NA
D: NA
DNA: TGCGCCAGCAGCTTGGGCGGACCAGAGACCCAGTACTTC
CDR3: CASSLGGPETQYF

V: TRBV5-6
J: TRBJ1-2
size: few
D: NA
DNA: TGTGCCAGCAGCTGGGGCCGCGGGGCTGGCTACACCTTC
CDR3: CASSWGRGAGYTF

V: TRBV7-8
J: TRBJ1-2
size: NA
D: TRBD1
DNA: TGTGCCAGCAGCCAGACAGGGAATGGCTACACCTTC
CDR3: CASSQTGNGYTF

V: TRBV20-1
J: TRBJ1-2
size: many
D: NA
DNA: TGCAGTGCTAGAAAGCGAGACTATGGCTACACCTTC
CDR3: CSARKRDYGYTF

V: TRBV10-3
J: TRBJ2-5
size: many
D: NA
DNA: TGTGCCACCCTAGACGGCCCGGGAGAGACCCAGTACTTC
CDR3: CATLDGPGETQYF

V: TRBV27
J: TRBJ1-1
size: few
D: TRBD1
DNA: TGTGCCAGCAGTTTCCTAGGACAGGGGGAGGAAGCTTTCTTT
CDR3: CASSFLGQGEEAFF

V: TRBV29-1
J: TRBJ1-2
size: few
D: NA
DNA: TGCAGCGTTGAACGGGGCGGCGTCTATGGCTACACCTTC
CDR3: CSVERGGVYGYTF

V: TRBV11-2
J: TRBJ2-3
size: many
D: NA
DNA: TGTGCCAGCAGCTTAGGTTGGGATACGCAGTATTTT
CDR3: CASSLGWDTQYF

V: TRBV6-1
J: TRBJ2-4
size: NA
D: NA
DNA: TGTGCCAGCCAGGGCAGGTCCCTCAAAAACATTCAGTACTTC
CDR3: CASQGRSLKNIQYF

V: TRBV5-1
J: TRBJ2-5
size: NA
D: TRBD1
DNA: TGCGCCAGCAGCCAAGGGACAGGGGGAGGAACCCAGTACTTC
CDR3: CASSQGTGGGTQYF

V: TRBV11-2
J: TRBJ2-3
size: NA
D: TRBD1
DNA: TGTGCCAGCAGCACAGGGGGACGAAGCACAGATACGCAGTATTTT
CDR3: CASSTGGRSTDTQYF

V: TRBV6-2/TRBV6-3
J: TRBJ2-5
size: few
D: TRBD2
DNA: TGTGCCAGCAGTTACTCGCTAGCGGGGGCCGGATCGGACTTC
CDR3: CASSYSLAGAGSDF

V: TRBV4-1
J: TRBJ1-3
size: few
D: NA
DNA: TGCGCCAGCAGCCAAGGATGGGGAAGCTCTGGAAACACCATATATTTT
CDR3: CASSQGWGSSGNTIYF